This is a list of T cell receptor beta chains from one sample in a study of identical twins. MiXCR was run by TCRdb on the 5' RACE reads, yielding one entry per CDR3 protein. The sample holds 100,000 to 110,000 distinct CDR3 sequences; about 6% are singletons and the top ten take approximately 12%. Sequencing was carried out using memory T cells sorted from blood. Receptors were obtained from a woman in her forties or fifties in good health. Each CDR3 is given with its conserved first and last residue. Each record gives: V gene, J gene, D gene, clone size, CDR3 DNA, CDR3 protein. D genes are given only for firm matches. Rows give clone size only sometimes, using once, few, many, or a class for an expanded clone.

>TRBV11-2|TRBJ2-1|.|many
TGTGCCAGCAGCTTAGATTTAGGTTATGGTGGAGTCCGGGGGAATGAGCAGTTCTTC
CASSLDLGYGGVRGNEQFF
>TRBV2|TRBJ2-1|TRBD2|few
TGTGCCAGCAGTGAATGGGGTAGCGGGACCAATGAGCAGTTCTTC
CASSEWGSGTNEQFF
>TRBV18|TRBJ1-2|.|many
TGTGCCAGCTCACCTACAACCAGGGCAGAGCGGTTTAACTATGGCTACACCTTC
CASSPTTRAERFNYGYTF
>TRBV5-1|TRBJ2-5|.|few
TGCGCCAGCAGCTTGGTAGGGGACAAACAAGAGACCCAGTACTTC
CASSLVGDKQETQYF
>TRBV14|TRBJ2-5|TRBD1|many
TGTGCCAGCAGCCAAACTGACAGGGGAAGTCCCGAGGCAGAGACCCAGTACTTC
CASSQTDRGSPEAETQYF
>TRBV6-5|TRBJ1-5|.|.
TGTGCCAGCAGACAGGACATCGATAGCAATCAGCCCCAGCATTTT
CASRQDIDSNQPQHF
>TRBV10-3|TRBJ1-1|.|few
TGTGCCACCAGCCAAATGAACACTGAAGCTTTCTTT
CATSQMNTEAFF
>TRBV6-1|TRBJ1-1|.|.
TGTGCCAGCAGTGAAGAGGTACGAAGTCGCGGAGCTTTCTTT
CASSEEVRSRGAFF
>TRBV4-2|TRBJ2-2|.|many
TGTGCCAGCAGCCAGGAAAGGCTCTCGGGACCAAACACCGGGGAGCTGTTTTTT
CASSQERLSGPNTGELFF
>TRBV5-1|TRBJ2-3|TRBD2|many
TGCGCCAGCAGTCCCGGGGGGGCCACAGATACGCAGTATTTT
CASSPGGATDTQYF